This TCR beta chain was profiled in a study of identical twins. V shed 3 bases, J shed 5 bases, and the junction held 10 bases outside the gene matches. The CDR3 consists of 15 residues. Germline V lookup: CDR1 SGHDT, CDR2 YYEEEE. In its sample, this clonotype was seen once. Its specificity is unknown. In TCRdb, the 5' RACE reads were re-called with MiXCR into one record per CDR3 protein. The sample records roughly 260,000 distinct CDR3 sequences, 11% to 15% being singletons. Overall study results and limits: Out-of-frame beta sequences exhibited a weaker degree of excess twin sharing. Fewer insertions were carried by abundant cord blood beta clonotypes, but none was seen in memory repertoires.

The TCR originated in a woman younger than 30 in good health. V usage is TRBV5-6 and J usage is TRBJ1-1; 7 nucleotides agree with TRBD1. The material sequenced was memory (CD45RO+) T cells sorted from blood. The CDR3 DNA is TGTGCCAGCAGCTACCCGACAGGGAGAAGGACTGAAGCTTTCTTT. The encoded protein is CASSYPTGRRTEAFF.